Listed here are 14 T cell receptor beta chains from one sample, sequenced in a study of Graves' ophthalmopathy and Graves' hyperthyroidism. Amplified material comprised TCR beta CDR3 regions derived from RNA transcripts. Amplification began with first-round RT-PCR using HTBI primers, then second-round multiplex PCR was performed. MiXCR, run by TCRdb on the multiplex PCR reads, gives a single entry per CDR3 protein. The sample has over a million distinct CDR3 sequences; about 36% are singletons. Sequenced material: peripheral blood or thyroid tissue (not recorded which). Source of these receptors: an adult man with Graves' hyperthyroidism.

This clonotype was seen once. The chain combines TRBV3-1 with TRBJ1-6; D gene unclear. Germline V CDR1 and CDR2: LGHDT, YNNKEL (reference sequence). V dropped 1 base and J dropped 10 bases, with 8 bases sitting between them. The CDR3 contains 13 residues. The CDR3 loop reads CASSQAGLSPLHF. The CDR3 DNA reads TGTGCCAGCAGCCAAGCGGGGTTATCACCCCTCCACTTT.

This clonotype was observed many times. This CDR3 is CASSIDRGGEAFF. Written as DNA, the CDR3 is TGCGCCAGCAGCATTGACAGGGGAGGCGAAGCTTTCTTT. The rearrangement uses TRBV5-1 and TRBJ1-1; 8 nucleotides match TRBD1. CDR3 length: 13 residues. V shed 4 bases and J 8 bases; nucleotides not matched to a gene: 7. Germline CDR1 SGHRS, CDR2 YFSETQ.

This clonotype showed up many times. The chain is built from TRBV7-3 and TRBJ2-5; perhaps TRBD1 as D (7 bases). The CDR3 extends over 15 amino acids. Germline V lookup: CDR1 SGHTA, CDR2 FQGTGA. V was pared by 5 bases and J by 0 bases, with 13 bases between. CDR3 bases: TGTGCCAGCAGCGGTCAGGGGGAGGACCAAGAGACCCAGTACTTC. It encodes CASSGQGEDQETQYF.

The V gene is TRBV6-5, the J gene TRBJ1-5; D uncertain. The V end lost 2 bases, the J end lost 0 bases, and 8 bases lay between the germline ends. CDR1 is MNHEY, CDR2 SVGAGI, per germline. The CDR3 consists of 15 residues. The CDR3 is CASSYKTNSNQPQHF. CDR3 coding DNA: TGTGCCAGCAGTTACAAGACCAATAGCAATCAGCCCCAGCATTTT.

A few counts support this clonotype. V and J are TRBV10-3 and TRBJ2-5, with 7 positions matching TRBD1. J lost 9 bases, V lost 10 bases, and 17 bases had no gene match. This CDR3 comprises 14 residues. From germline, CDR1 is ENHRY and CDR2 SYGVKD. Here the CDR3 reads CASSPDRVDQPQYF. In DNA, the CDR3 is TGTGCCAGCAGCCCAGACAGGGTCGATCAGCCCCAGTACTTC.

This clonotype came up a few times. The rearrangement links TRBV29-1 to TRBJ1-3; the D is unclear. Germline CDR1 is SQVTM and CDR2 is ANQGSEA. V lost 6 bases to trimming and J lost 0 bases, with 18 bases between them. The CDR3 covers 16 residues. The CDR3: CSVVAGGTSSGNTIYF. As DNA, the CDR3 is TGCAGCGTCGTAGCGGGAGGAACGAGCTCTGGAAACACCATATATTTT.

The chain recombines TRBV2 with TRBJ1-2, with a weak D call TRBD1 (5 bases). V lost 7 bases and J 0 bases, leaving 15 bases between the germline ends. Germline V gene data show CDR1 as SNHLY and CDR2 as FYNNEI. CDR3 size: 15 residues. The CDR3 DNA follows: TGTGCCAGCAAGGAAAGAGAGACAGCTAACTATGGCTACACCTTC. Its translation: CASKERETANYGYTF.

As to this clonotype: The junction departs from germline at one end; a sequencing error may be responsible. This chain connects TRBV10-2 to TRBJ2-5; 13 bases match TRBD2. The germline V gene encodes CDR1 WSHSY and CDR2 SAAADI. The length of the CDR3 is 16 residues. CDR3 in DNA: TGTGCCAGCAACTCTCGGACTAGCGGGAGACAAGAGACCCAGTACTTC. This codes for CASNSRTSGRQETQYF.

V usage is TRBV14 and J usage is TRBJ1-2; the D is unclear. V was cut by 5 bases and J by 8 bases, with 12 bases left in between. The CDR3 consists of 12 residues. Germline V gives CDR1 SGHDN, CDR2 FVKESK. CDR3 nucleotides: TGTGCCAGCAGCTTACTCAAAAGGGGCTACACCTTC. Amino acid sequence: CASSLLKRGYTF.

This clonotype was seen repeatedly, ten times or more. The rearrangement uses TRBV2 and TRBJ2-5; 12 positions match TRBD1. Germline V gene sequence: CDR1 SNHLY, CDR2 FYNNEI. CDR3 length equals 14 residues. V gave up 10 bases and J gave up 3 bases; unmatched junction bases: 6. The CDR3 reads CATGTGGGEETQYF. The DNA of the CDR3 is TGTGCCACAGGGACAGGGGGCGGTGAAGAGACCCAGTACTTC. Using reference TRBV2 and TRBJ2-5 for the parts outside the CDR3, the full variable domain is EPEVTQTPSHQVTQMGQEVILRCVPISNHLYFYWYRQILGQKVEFLVSFYNNEISEKSEIFDDQFSVERPDGSNFTLKIRSTKLEDSAMYFCATGTGGGEETQYFGPGTRLLVL.

CDR3 nucleotide sequence: TGCAGTGCTAGGCACGCGGGAGTGCAAGAGACCCAGTACTTC. Amino acid sequence: CSARHAGVQETQYF. The chain joins TRBV20-1 to TRBJ2-5; 7 bases are a match to TRBD2. Per germline, CDR1 DFQATT and CDR2 SNEGSKA (reference sequence). Trimming took 3 bases from V and 2 from J; bases not matched to a gene: 6. The CDR3 covers 14 residues.

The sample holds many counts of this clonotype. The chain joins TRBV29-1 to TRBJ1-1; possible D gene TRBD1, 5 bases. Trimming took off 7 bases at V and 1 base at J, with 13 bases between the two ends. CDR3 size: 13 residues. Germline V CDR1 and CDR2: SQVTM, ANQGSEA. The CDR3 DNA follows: TGCAGCGCCAGCCTGGGGGGGAACACTGAAGCTTTCTTT. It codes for CSASLGGNTEAFF.

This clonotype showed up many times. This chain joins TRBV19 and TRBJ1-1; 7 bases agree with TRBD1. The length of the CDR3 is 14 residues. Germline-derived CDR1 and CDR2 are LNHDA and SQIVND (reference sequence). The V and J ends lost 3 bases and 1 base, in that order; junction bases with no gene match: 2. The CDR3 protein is CASSINRGNTEAFF. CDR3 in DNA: TGTGCCAGTAGTATTAACAGGGGGAACACTGAAGCTTTCTTT.

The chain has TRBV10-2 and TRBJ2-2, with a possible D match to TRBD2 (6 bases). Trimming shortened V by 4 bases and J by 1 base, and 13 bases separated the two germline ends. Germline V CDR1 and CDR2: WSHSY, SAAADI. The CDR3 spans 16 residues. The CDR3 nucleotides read TGCGCCAGCAGTGCTGTAAGCGGGCTGAACACCGGGGAGCTGTTTTTT. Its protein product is CASSAVSGLNTGELFF.